One T cell receptor (beta chain) is described in this entry. Its antigen remains unidentified. This entry comes from a study of shared clonotypes between healthy human individuals. Sequenced by immunoSEQ multiplex PCR; TCRdb stores in-frame clones only, minus some. The table records approximately 1.1 million clones, 70% to 80% of them present only once. Study-wide results and limits: The study found roughly 5.3% of naive CD4 clonotypes shared across several donors. Against clonotypes common to all four donors, non-shared ones had lower generation probabilities. In this cohort, only blood was sampled, and tissue repertoires likely differ.

Sequencing input: memory CD4+ T cells from PBMCs. Subset noted: CD45RA-negative fraction. The TCR sequence derives from a man aged 18-30 years in good health. Some clones in this sample may be carry-over from other donors' samples.

The CDR3 sequence: CASSQGGPGELFF. The DNA for the CDR3 is TGCGCCAGCAGCCAAGGAGGCCCCGGGGAGCTGTTTTTT. V and J are TRBV4-1 and TRBJ2-2; no clear D. The length of the CDR3 is 13 residues. Germline values: CDR1 MGHRA, CDR2 YSYEKL. V lost 1 base to trimming and J lost 6 bases, with 6 bases between them.